This TCR beta chain was captured by sequencing in a study of T cells expressing NK-cell markers. The study's findings and limits: Of the CD8+ T cell pool in roughly six donors, about 1.0-7.0% was accounted for by dominant NKG2C+ clonotypes.

A word on this clonotype: What it binds is not known.

The TCR beta cDNA came from 5'RACE template switching with UMIs. TCRdb re-called the 5' RACE reads, yielding one record per CDR3 amino acid sequence without DNA. The listing records about 440,000 distinct CDR3 sequences. Germline CDR1 reads MDHEN; CDR2 reads SYDVKM. CDR3 size: 14 residues. This rearrangement joins TRBV28 to TRBJ2-7; TCRdb's D call, TRBD1, is unchecked because there is no DNA. The sample comprised blood T cells: a sorted CD56 or NKG2C T cell subset, CD4+ or CD8+ T cells, or bulk PBMC T cells (not recorded which). The TCR sequence derives from a woman aged 18 to 75 in good health. The CDR3 reads CASGLGTASYEQYF.